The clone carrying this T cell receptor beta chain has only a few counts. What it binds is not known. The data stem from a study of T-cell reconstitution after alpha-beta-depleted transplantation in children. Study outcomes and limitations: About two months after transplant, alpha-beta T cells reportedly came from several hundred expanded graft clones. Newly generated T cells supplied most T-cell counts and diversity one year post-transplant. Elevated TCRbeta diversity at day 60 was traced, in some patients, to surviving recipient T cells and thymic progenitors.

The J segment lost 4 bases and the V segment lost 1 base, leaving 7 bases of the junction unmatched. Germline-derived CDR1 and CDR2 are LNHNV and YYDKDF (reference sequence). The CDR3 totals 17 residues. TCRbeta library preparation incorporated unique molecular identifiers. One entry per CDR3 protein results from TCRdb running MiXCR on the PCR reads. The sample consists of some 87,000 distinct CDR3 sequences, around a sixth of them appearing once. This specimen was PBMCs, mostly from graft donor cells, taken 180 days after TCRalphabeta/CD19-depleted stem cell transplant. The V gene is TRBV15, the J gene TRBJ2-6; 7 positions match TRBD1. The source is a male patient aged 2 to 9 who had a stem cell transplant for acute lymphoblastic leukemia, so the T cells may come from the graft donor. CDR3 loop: CATSRVEGASGANVLTF. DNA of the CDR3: TGTGCCACCAGCAGAGTTGAGGGGGCGTCGGGGGCCAACGTCCTGACTTTC.